These T cell receptor beta chains were read from a single sample in a study of control samples from healthy donors and cancer patients. TCRdb's copy holds only in-frame clones and misses some; the assay was immunoSEQ multiplex PCR. The table has 85,000 to 95,000 clones, roughly 90% seen once. The sample was blood. The receptor set was obtained from a woman in her twenties or thirties in good health. CDR3s include the opening cysteine and the closing phenylalanine or tryptophan. The order of the fields is V gene, J gene, D gene, CDR3 protein, CDR3 DNA. D genes are given only for firm matches.

TRBV4-2	TRBJ1-3	NA	CASSHADRSPGNTIYF	TGTGCCAGCAGCCACGCCGACAGATCGCCTGGAAACACCATATATTTT
TRBV7-9	TRBJ2-1	NA	CASSLIGRAGLYNEQFF	TGTGCCAGCAGCTTAATAGGCAGGGCTGGGTTATACAATGAGCAGTTCTTC
TRBV5-8	TRBJ2-4	TRBD1	CASSPRQGLAKNIQYF	TGTGCCAGCAGCCCAAGACAGGGGCTAGCCAAAAACATTCAGTACTTC
TRBV30	TRBJ2-2	NA	CAWSVGALNTGELFF	TGTGCCTGGAGTGTAGGGGCCTTGAACACCGGGGAGCTGTTTTTT
TRBV18	TRBJ1-1	NA	CASSPGRSPMNTEAFF	TGTGCCAGCTCACCGGGACGTTCTCCAATGAACACTGAAGCTTTCTTT
TRBV7-9	TRBJ1-1	NA	CASSRSHADPEAFF	TGTGCCAGCAGTCGAAGTCACGCAGACCCTGAAGCTTTCTTT
TRBV2	TRBJ1-4	NA	CASSGRTSFGDEKLFF	TGTGCCAGCAGTGGGCGGACCTCTTTCGGCGATGAAAAACTGTTTTTT
TRBV5-1	TRBJ1-1	NA	CASSQQGGNTEAFF	TGCGCCAGCAGCCAACAGGGCGGGAACACTGAAGCTTTCTTT
TRBV7-2	TRBJ2-3	TRBD1	CASSTRGQEITDTQYF	TGTGCCAGCAGTACTCGCGGACAGGAGATCACAGATACGCAGTATTTT
TRBV7-9	TRBJ1-5	NA	CASSLGPTLGQPQHF	TGTGCCAGCAGCTTAGGTCCAACTCTCGGGCAGCCCCAGCATTTT